This is a list of T cell receptor beta chains from one sample in a study of cytomegalovirus exposure and HLA in healthy donors. This table comes from immunoSEQ multiplex PCR, and its TCRdb copy is limited to in-frame clones, with some not included. The sample contains some 160,000 clones, over 70% of which appear only once. The specimen sequenced was PBMCs. These receptors all stem from a woman in her late teens or twenties in good health and CMV-seronegative. The CDR3 runs from the conserved cysteine through the conserved F or W.

CDR3aa: CASRLAGGSGQETQYF
v_gene: TRBV28

CDR3aa: CASSLEGTGNEKLFF
v_gene: TRBV7-9

CDR3aa: CASSSIVTGGNTIYF
v_gene: TRBV6-6

CDR3aa: CASSPLDRGITGELFF
v_gene: TRBV18

CDR3aa: CASNRWTTTEAFF
v_gene: TRBV28

CDR3aa: CSVDRKGVILNTEAFF
v_gene: TRBV29-1

CDR3aa: CASSATERGAFF
v_gene: TRBV7-9

CDR3aa: CASTPGTGPYEQYF
v_gene: TRBV19

CDR3aa: CASSLDREVYTGELFF
v_gene: TRBV28

CDR3aa: CASWRDTQYF
v_gene: TRBV6-1

CDR3aa: CASSVDRDYEQYF
v_gene: TRBV6-1

CDR3aa: CASSLGGGLEQYF
v_gene: TRBV11-2

CDR3aa: CASSYGGTDEQFF
v_gene: TRBV7-7

CDR3aa: CASSARTGKAFF
v_gene: TRBV6-4

CDR3aa: CASSEGGTGSTEQYF
v_gene: TRBV6-1

CDR3aa: CASSLSGGWYTEAFF
v_gene: TRBV5-4

CDR3aa: CASSQLQGAIYEQYF
v_gene: TRBV4-1

CDR3aa: CASSWRAMAGELFF
v_gene: TRBV27

CDR3aa: CASSKGTSGGATNTGELFF
v_gene: TRBV5-4

CDR3aa: CASSEILFPGNEQYF
v_gene: TRBV6-1

CDR3aa: CSVSITGTNTEAFF
v_gene: TRBV29-1

CDR3aa: CASRGEVGELFF
v_gene: TRBV27

CDR3aa: CASSHPSFSQGAFSPDYYEQYF
v_gene: TRBV19

CDR3aa: CASSYQAGITGELFF
v_gene: TRBV6-5

CDR3aa: CATSRDEVRQGIYEQYF
v_gene: TRBV15

CDR3aa: CASSYSKGASNEKLFF
v_gene: TRBV6-5

CDR3aa: CASSSLAGGGTQYF
v_gene: TRBV7-7

CDR3aa: CASSSLGRADGYTF
v_gene: TRBV11-2

CDR3aa: CASSTRDRGNTEAFF
v_gene: TRBV2

CDR3aa: CASSFVSARGGEEKLFF
v_gene: TRBV28

CDR3aa: CASRALKYSNQPQHF
v_gene: TRBV6-5

CDR3aa: CASSQEPGGTYNEQFF
v_gene: TRBV4-2

CDR3aa: CASSYSSKEKLFF
v_gene: TRBV6-5

CDR3aa: CASSLDPDYQPQHF
v_gene: TRBV5-4

CDR3aa: CASSLEAAFSYNEQFF
v_gene: TRBV27

CDR3aa: CASSEGGGFQNYGYTF
v_gene: TRBV6-1

CDR3aa: CASSGTGQGATNEKLFF
v_gene: TRBV5-1

CDR3aa: CASSRDRGRGEQYF
v_gene: TRBV5-5

CDR3aa: CASSLTPSSSSYEQYF
v_gene: TRBV7-3

CDR3aa: CASSYPKSSVQETQYF
v_gene: TRBV5-4

CDR3aa: CASSLFRTGTSYEQYF
v_gene: TRBV28

CDR3aa: CASSLAKFGAGWDEKLFF
v_gene: TRBV7-9

CDR3aa: CASSLFSSGGARDTQYF
v_gene: TRBV5-1

CDR3aa: CAWSFGGAKGYTF
v_gene: TRBV30

CDR3aa: CASSIDSIINTEAFF
v_gene: TRBV19

CDR3aa: CASSFDRAVYEQYF
v_gene: TRBV5-6